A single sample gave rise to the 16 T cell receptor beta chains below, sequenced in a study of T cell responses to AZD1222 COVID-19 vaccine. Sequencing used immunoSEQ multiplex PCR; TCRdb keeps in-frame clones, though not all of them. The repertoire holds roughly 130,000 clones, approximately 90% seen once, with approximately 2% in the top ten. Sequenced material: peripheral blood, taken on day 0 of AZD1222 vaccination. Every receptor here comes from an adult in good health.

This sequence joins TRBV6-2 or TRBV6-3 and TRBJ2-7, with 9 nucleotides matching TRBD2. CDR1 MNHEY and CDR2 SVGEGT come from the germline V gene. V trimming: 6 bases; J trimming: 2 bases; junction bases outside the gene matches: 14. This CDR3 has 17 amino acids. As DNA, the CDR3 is TGTGCCAGCAGCGCCCCTTTCCTAGCGGGGCGACCCTACGAGCAGTACTTC. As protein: CASSAPFLAGRPYEQYF.

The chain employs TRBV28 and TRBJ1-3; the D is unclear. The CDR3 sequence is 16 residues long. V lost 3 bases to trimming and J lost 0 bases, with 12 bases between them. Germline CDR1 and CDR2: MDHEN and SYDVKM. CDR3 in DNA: TGTGCCAGCAGTTTGACGCTTACCTTCTCTGGAAACACCATATATTTT. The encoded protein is CASSLTLTFSGNTIYF.

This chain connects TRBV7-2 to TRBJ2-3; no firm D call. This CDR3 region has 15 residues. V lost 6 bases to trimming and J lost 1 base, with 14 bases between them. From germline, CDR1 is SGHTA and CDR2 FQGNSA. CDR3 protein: CASSTYGPGTDTQYF. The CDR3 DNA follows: TGTGCCAGCAGTACCTACGGGCCAGGCACAGATACGCAGTATTTT.

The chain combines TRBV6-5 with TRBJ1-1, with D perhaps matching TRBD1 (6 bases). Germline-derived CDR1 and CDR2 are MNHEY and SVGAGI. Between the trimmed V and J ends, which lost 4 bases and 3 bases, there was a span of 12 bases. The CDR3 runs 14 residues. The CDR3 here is CASSSREGDTEAFF. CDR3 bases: TGTGCCAGCAGTTCCCGGGAGGGGGACACTGAAGCTTTCTTT.

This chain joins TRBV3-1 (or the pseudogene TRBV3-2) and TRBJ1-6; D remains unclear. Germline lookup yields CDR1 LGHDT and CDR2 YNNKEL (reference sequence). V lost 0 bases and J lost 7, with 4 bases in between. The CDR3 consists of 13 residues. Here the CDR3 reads CASSQDRNSPLHF. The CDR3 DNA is TGTGCCAGCAGCCAAGACAGAAATTCACCCCTCCACTTT.

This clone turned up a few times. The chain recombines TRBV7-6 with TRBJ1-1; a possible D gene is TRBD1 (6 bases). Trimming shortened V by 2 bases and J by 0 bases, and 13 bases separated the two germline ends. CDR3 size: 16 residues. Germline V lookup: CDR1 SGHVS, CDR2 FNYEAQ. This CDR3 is CASSLYSGGMNTEAFF. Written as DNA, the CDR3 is TGTGCCAGCAGCTTATATAGCGGGGGCATGAACACTGAAGCTTTCTTT. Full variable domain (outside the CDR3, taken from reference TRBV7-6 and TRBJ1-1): GAGVSQSPRYKVTKRGQDVALRCDPISGHVSLYWYRQALGQGPEFLTYFNYEAQQDKSGLPNDRFSAERPEGSISTLTIQRTEQRDSAMYRCASSLYSGGMNTEAFFGQGTRLTVV.

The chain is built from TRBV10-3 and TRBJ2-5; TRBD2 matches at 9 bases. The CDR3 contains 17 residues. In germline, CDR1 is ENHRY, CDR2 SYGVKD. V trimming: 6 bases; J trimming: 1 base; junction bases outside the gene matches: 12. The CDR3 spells CAIRASGAARAQETQYF. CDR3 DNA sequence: TGTGCCATCAGGGCTAGCGGGGCCGCCAGGGCCCAAGAGACCCAGTACTTC.

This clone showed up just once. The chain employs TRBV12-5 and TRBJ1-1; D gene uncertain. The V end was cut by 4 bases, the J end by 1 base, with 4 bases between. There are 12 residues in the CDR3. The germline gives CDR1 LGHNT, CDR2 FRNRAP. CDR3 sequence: CASGWGNTEAFF. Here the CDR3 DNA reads TGTGCTAGTGGTTGGGGGAACACTGAAGCTTTCTTT.

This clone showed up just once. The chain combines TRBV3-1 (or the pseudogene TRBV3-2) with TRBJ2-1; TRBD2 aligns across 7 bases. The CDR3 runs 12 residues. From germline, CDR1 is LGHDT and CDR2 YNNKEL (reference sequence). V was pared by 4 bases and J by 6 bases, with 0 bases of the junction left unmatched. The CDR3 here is CASSRTSNEQFF. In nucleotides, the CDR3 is TGTGCCAGCAGCCGGACTAGCAATGAGCAGTTCTTC.

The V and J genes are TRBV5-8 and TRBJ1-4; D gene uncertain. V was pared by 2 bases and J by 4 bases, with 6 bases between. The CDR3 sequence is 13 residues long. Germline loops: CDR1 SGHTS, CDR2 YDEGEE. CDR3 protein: CASSLRDNEKLFF. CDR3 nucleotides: TGTGCCAGCAGCTTAAGGGATAATGAAAAACTGTTTTTT. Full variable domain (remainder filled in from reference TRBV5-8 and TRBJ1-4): EAGVTQSPTHLIKTRGQQATLRCSPISGHTSVYWYQQALGLGLQFLLWYDEGEERNRGNFPPRFSGRQFPNYSSELNVNALELEDSALYLCASSLRDNEKLFFGSGTQLSVL.

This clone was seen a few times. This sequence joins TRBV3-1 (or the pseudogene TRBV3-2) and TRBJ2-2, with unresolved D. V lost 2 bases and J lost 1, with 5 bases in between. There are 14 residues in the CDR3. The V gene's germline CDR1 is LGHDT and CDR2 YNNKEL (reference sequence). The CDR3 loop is CASSQNRNTGELFF. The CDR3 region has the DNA TGTGCCAGCAGCCAAAATCGGAACACCGGGGAGCTGTTTTTT.

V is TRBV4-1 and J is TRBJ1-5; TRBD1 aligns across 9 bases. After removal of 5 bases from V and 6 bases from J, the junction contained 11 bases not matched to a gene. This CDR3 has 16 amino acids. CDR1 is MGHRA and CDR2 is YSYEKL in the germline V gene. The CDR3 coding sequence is TGCGCCAGCAGCGCGGGACAGGGAGTCGCCACTCAGCCCCAGCATTTT. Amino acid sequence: CASSAGQGVATQPQHF.

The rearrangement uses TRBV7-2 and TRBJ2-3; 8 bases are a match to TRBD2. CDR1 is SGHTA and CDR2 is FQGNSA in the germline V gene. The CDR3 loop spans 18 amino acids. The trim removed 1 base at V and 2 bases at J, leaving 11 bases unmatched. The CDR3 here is CASSLGVLAGPLTDTQYF. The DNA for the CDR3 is TGTGCCAGCAGCTTAGGGGTATTAGCGGGACCCCTCACAGATACGCAGTATTTT.

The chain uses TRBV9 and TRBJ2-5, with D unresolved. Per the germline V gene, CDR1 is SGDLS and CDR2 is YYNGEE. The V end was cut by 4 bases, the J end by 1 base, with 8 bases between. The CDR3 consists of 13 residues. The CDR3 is CASSPGFQETQYF. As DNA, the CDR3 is TGTGCCAGCAGCCCGGGCTTCCAAGAGACCCAGTACTTC.

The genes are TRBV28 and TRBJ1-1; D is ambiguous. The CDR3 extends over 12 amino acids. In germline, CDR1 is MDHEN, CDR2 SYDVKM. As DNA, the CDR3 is TGTGGGGTCCGAAGGGTACGTACTGAAGCTTTCTTT. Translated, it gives CGVRRVRTEAFF.

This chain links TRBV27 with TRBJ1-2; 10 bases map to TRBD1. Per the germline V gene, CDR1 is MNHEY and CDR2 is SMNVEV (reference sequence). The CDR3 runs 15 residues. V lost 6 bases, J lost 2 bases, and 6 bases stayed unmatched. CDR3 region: CASSRPGQGNYGYTF. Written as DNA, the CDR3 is TGTGCCAGCAGCCGGCCGGGACAGGGGAACTATGGCTACACCTTC.